This TCR beta chain was recorded in a study of Tregs in tolerant kidney transplant recipients. Whole-study results and caveats: In tolerant patients, donor-specific Tregs outgrew total Tregs, suggesting antigen-driven expansion. Changing PCR primers prevented nucleotide comparison between some patients' samples. Biological reproducibility was not directly addressed, but technical replication error appeared minimal.

The CDR3 is 15 residues long. The V gene's germline CDR1 is SGHNT and CDR2 YYREEE (reference sequence). V shed 4 bases, J shed 3 bases, and the junction held 8 bases outside the gene matches. CD4+CD25+CD127- Tregs, CD4+CD25- non-Tregs, CD4 and CD8 cells were sorted. The protocol was immunoSEQ multiplex PCR, while the TCRdb copy is restricted to in-frame clones and leaves out a portion. This table holds approximately 67,000 clones, around nine tenths found once. This clone has a single count. What it binds is unknown. The chain links TRBV5-4 to TRBJ1-2, with 8 positions matching TRBD1. This receptor was obtained from a human donor who received a combined kidney and bone marrow transplant. The specimen comprised CD8+ T cells from blood, sampled before the transplant. CDR3 coding DNA: TGTGCCAGCAGCATGGACAGGGTTTACGACTATGGCTACACCTTC. Protein: CASSMDRVYDYGYTF. The entire variable domain, with the rest obtained from reference TRBV5-4 and TRBJ1-2, is as follows: ETGVTQSPTHLIKTRGQQVTLRCSSQSGHNTVSWYQQALGQGPQFIFQYYREEENGRGNFPPRFSGLQFPNYSSELNVNALELDDSALYLCASSMDRVYDYGYTFGSGTRLTVV.